In this sample, the clone carrying this T cell receptor beta chain turned up many times. The antigen is unknown. Looked up from germline, CDR1 is SGHRS and CDR2 is YFSETQ. The CDR3 is 12 amino acids. Trimming pared 0 bases from V and 6 bases from J, leaving 4 bases between. This sample is part of a study of blood T cells in healthy people across ages. Findings and caveats of the study: No conclusive comparison of naive versus antigen-experienced cells was possible with unsorted PBMCs.

PCR was performed a second time for about 6 to 12 cycles using a sample-barcoded 5' primer and a J-beta primer mix. TCRdb called the 5' RACE reads again in MiXCR, with one record for every CDR3 protein. There are 600,000 to 900,000 distinct CDR3 sequences in the sample; around 25% occur only once, and under 3% lies in the top ten. This same sample was also part of a study on T cells of mothers and their children. That source reports: Samples were obtained from a few healthy Caucasian mothers and their six children.

The chain links TRBV5-1 to TRBJ1-5; D not certain. The specimen sequenced was blood. This TCR was sampled from a boy aged 5-17 years in good health. The CDR3 bases are TGCGCCAGCAGCTTGGACGGTCAGCCCCAGCATTTT. The encoded protein is CASSLDGQPQHF.